Below are 10 T cell receptor beta chains sequenced from a single sample in a study of Graves' ophthalmopathy and Graves' hyperthyroidism. The sequenced template was RNA, covering the TCR beta CDR3 region. HTBI primers primed a first-round RT-PCR, and a second-round multiplex PCR followed. TCRdb passed the multiplex PCR reads through MiXCR, listing each CDR3 protein once. There are about 230,000 distinct CDR3 sequences in the sample; approximately 42% occur only once, and over 40% lies in the top ten. Sequencing was done on a sample of peripheral blood. The receptors were sampled from an adult man with Graves' ophthalmopathy.

This sequence joins TRBV20-1 and TRBJ2-7, with a weak D call TRBD2 (5 bases). Trimming stripped 0 bases from V and 0 bases from J, with 15 bases between. The CDR3 loop spans 16 amino acids. Per the germline V gene, CDR1 is DFQATT and CDR2 is SNEGSKA (reference sequence). Written as DNA, the CDR3 is TGCAGTGCTAGAGAGGGTGGGAGAGGTTACTCCTACGAGCAGTACTTC. Translated: CSAREGGRGYSYEQYF.

DNA for the CDR3: TGTGCCAGCAGTGGTCCGCCCGTTTATAGCAATCAGCCCCAGCATTTT. It codes for CASSGPPVYSNQPQHF. J is TRBJ1-5 and V is TRBV6-1; unclear D gene. Germline lookup yields CDR1 MNHNS and CDR2 SASEGT. The V gene lost 4 bases and the J gene lost 0 bases, with 13 bases spanning the gap. The CDR3 length is 16 residues.

The DNA of the CDR3 is TGCAGCGCCGGGGCGAACACCGGGGAGCTGTTTTTT. Protein: CSAGANTGELFF. The chain is built from TRBV29-1 and TRBJ2-2; D is perhaps TRBD2 (5 bases). Per germline, CDR1 SQVTM and CDR2 ANQGSEA. V was shortened by 7 bases and J by 0 bases, with 6 bases between the two germline ends. The CDR3 consists of 12 residues.

The rearrangement links TRBV7-9 to TRBJ1-4, with 12 bases matching TRBD1. The V and J ends lost 4 bases and 0 bases, in that order; junction bases with no gene match: 6. Germline V gene lookup returns CDR1 SEHNR and CDR2 FQNEAQ (reference sequence). The CDR3 totals 18 residues. CDR3 sequence (DNA): TGTGCCAGCAGCTGGGGACAGGGGGCTTATGCAACTAATGAAAAACTGTTTTTT. Translating gives CASSWGQGAYATNEKLFF.

The genes are TRBV7-8 and TRBJ2-5, with 9 bases fitting TRBD1. The CDR3 extends over 14 amino acids. V was pared by 5 bases and J by 3 bases, with 4 bases of the junction left unmatched. Germline values: CDR1 SGHVS, CDR2 FQNEAQ. The CDR3 coding sequence is TGTGCCAGCAGCCGGGACAGGGTTGAAGAGACCCAGTACTTC. This encodes CASSRDRVEETQYF.

The V call is TRBV20-1, the J call TRBJ1-5, with a tentative D call TRBD1 (5 bases). V lost 0 bases and J 3 bases, leaving 12 bases between the germline ends. CDR3 length equals 15 residues. CDR1 is DFQATT, CDR2 SNEGSKA, per germline (reference sequence). The CDR3 sequence: CSARDGGQVNQPQHF. The DNA for the CDR3 is TGCAGTGCTAGAGACGGCGGACAAGTCAATCAGCCCCAGCATTTT.

The chain uses TRBV12-3 or TRBV12-4 and TRBJ1-2, with D possibly TRBD1 on 5 matching bases. The CDR3 consists of 13 residues. V lost 8 bases to trimming and J lost 3 bases, with 13 bases between them. CDR3 coding DNA: TGTGCCAGCGGACGACGGGGCGACTATGGCTACACCTTC. Protein: CASGRRGDYGYTF.

The CDR3 DNA is TGTGCCAGTACCGATCGTACGAACACTGAAGCTTTCTTT. Translated, it gives CASTDRTNTEAFF. The chain joins TRBV19 to TRBJ1-1; D uncertain. Germline V CDR1 and CDR2: LNHDA, SQIVND (reference sequence). V shed 7 bases and J shed 1 base, with 10 bases lying between them. The CDR3 contains 13 residues. Full variable domain (remainder filled in from reference TRBV19 and TRBJ1-1): DGGITQSPKYLFRKEGQNVTLSCEQNLNHDAMYWYRQDPGQGLRLIYYSQIVNDFQKGDIAEGYSVSREKKESFPLTVTSAQKNPTAFYLCASTDRTNTEAFFGQGTRLTVV.

This clonotype appeared many times. The rearrangement links TRBV20-1 to TRBJ1-1, with D perhaps TRBD1 (5 bases). From germline, CDR1 is DFQATT and CDR2 SNEGSKA (reference sequence). Trimming stripped 5 bases from V and 5 bases from J, with 15 bases between. The CDR3 extends over 13 amino acids. The CDR3 spells CSAEQVRGTEAFF. DNA for the CDR3: TGCAGTGCTGAACAGGTTCGGGGGACTGAAGCTTTCTTT.

The table lists this clonotype with a few counts. The rearrangement uses TRBV6-1 and TRBJ1-1, with 7 bases that match TRBD1. CDR1 and CDR2 (germline): MNHNS, SASEGT. The CDR3 extends over 14 amino acids. V lost 10 bases and J lost 3; bases outside the gene matches: 11. For the CDR3, the DNA is TGTGCCACCCGGCGATTTACAGGGGACACTGAAGCTTTCTTT. Translation: CATRRFTGDTEAFF.